These 23 T cell receptor beta chains came from one sample sequenced in a study of T cell repertoires in cytomegalovirus infection. TCRdb re-derived calls from the reads in MiXCR, one entry per CDR3 protein. The top ten hold over 13% of the sample, which has 250,000 to 300,000 distinct CDR3 sequences, roughly 9.1% seen once. The sample taken for sequencing was PBMCs. The receptor set was obtained from a human donor in good health (CMV status not recorded). Some clones in this sample may be carry-over from other donors' samples.

This clonotype was detected ten times or more. The rearrangement uses TRBV6-4 and TRBJ1-2; D is ambiguous. V was shortened by 6 bases and J by 8 bases, with 13 bases between the two germline ends. CDR3 length equals 12 residues. Per the germline V gene, CDR1 is MRHNA and CDR2 is SNTAGT. In DNA, the CDR3 is TGTGCCAGCAGAACGAGCTCCGGCGGCTACACCTTC. This translates into CASRTSSGGYTF.

This clonotype was picked up many times. V is TRBV20-1 and J is TRBJ1-2; D might be TRBD1 (5 bases). Trimming shortened V by 5 bases and J by 6 bases, and 16 bases separated the two germline ends. The CDR3 length is 13 residues. CDR1 is DFQATT, CDR2 SNEGSKA, per germline (reference sequence). The CDR3: CSAPHWAGDGYTF. CDR3 nucleotides: TGCAGTGCTCCACACTGGGCGGGGGATGGCTACACCTTC.

The chain links TRBV28 to TRBJ1-6, with D uncertain. The CDR3 is 16 amino acids. Per germline, CDR1 MDHEN and CDR2 SYDVKM. Trimming took 6 bases from V and 7 from J, leaving 19 bases between them. CDR3 amino acids: CASSILGEAGNSPLHF. DNA for the CDR3: TGTGCCAGCAGCATCCTGGGTGAAGCGGGGAATTCACCCCTCCACTTT. The entire variable domain, with the rest obtained from reference TRBV28 and TRBJ1-6, is as follows: DVKVTQSSRYLVKRTGEKVFLECVQDMDHENMFWYRQDPGLGLRLIYFSYDVKMKEKGDIPEGYSVSREKKERFSLILESASTNQTSMYLCASSILGEAGNSPLHFGNGTRLTVT.

There are many counts of this clonotype. V is TRBV7-2 and J is TRBJ2-5; possible D gene TRBD1, 6 bases. The CDR3 runs to 14 residues. From germline, CDR1 is SGHTA and CDR2 FQGNSA. Trimming took off 3 bases at V and 11 bases at J, with 19 bases between the two ends. The CDR3 region is CASSLQWHQGSQYF. The CDR3 DNA follows: TGTGCCAGCAGCTTGCAGTGGCACCAGGGGAGTCAGTACTTC.

The chain couples TRBV29-1 to TRBJ1-1; 8 bases are shared with TRBD1. Germline V gene lookup returns CDR1 SQVTM and CDR2 ANQGSEA. The CDR3 runs to 13 residues. The V and J ends lost 6 bases and 4 bases, in that order; junction bases with no gene match: 7. The CDR3 protein is CSVRQDRATEAFF. CDR3 bases: TGCAGCGTGCGCCAGGACAGGGCCACTGAAGCTTTCTTT.

This clonotype came up many times. The rearrangement links TRBV7-3 to TRBJ1-6; unclear D gene. Germline V CDR1 and CDR2: SGHTA, FQGTGA. CDR3 size: 14 residues. Trimming took off 5 bases at V and 9 bases at J, with 14 bases between the two ends. CDR3 nucleotide sequence: TGTGCCAGCAGCCCCGGGCTCAGCGGTTCACCCCTCCACTTT. Amino acids: CASSPGLSGSPLHF.

This chain links TRBV2 with TRBJ1-5, with a possible D match to TRBD1 (5 bases). V was pared by 3 bases and J by 0 bases, with 15 bases between. The CDR3 covers 17 residues. The V gene's germline CDR1 is SNHLY and CDR2 FYNNEI. CDR3 nucleotides: TGTGCCAGCAGTGAGGTGGCAGGGCCCTATAGCAATCAGCCCCAGCATTTT. Amino acids: CASSEVAGPYSNQPQHF.

This clonotype showed up many times. As DNA, the CDR3 is TGTGCCAGCAGCCTACAGGGGGCGGACACTGAAGCTTTCTTT. This codes for CASSLQGADTEAFF. V gene TRBV7-2 combines with J gene TRBJ1-1, with TRBD1 matching over 9 bases. This CDR3 contains 14 residues. V was pared by 5 bases and J by 3 bases, with 4 bases of the junction left unmatched. The germline V gene encodes CDR1 SGHTA and CDR2 FQGNSA.

At least ten counts were recorded for this clonotype. V and J are TRBV7-2 and TRBJ1-2; D ambiguous. The CDR3 runs 11 residues. V lost 6 bases to trimming and J lost 4 bases, with 6 bases between them. Germline V lookup: CDR1 SGHTA, CDR2 FQGNSA. The DNA for the CDR3 is TGTGCCAGCAGATTCCCCTATGGCTACACCTTC. Translating it yields CASRFPYGYTF.

Many counts were recorded for this clonotype. The J gene is TRBJ2-3, the V gene TRBV18, with a possible D match to TRBD1 (6 bases). Trimming removed 1 base from V and 7 bases from J, with 9 bases in between. This CDR3 is built from 13 residues. Germline-derived CDR1 and CDR2 are KGHSH and LQKENI. CDR3 sequence reads: CASSPRQAHTQYF. CDR3 DNA: TGTGCCAGCTCACCACGACAGGCCCATACGCAGTATTTT.

A word on this clonotype: A read error is possible here, since a much larger clone lies one base away. The chain joins TRBV11-2 to TRBJ2-1, with a tentative D call TRBD2 (6 bases). The germline CDR1 and CDR2 sequences are SGHAT and FQNNGV. The CDR3 covers 12 residues. The CDR3 nucleotides are TGTGCCAGCAGCTTAGATTGGGGGGAGCAGTCCTTC. It specifies CASSLDWGEQSF.

The V call is TRBV7-4, the J call TRBJ1-6; D unclear. The CDR3 covers 14 residues. Germline V gives CDR1 SGHVT, CDR2 SQSDAQ. V lost 4 bases and J lost 9, with 13 bases in between. The CDR3 sequence: CASSSRGGLSPLHF. The CDR3 DNA sequence: TGTGCCAGCAGCTCGAGAGGCGGCCTTTCACCCCTCCACTTT.

This clonotype was recorded at least ten times. The chain is built from TRBV7-2 and TRBJ1-4, with D possibly being TRBD1 (5 bases). The CDR3 spans 15 residues. Trimming pared 1 base from V and 3 bases from J, leaving 9 bases between. Germline V lookup: CDR1 SGHTA, CDR2 FQGNSA. The DNA of the CDR3 is TGTGCCAGCAGCTTAGTGGAGGGGCCTAATGAAAAACTGTTTTTT. Its protein product is CASSLVEGPNEKLFF.

This clonotype was seen only a few times. The CDR3 protein is CASSSQKVLETQYF. Written as DNA, the CDR3 is TGTGCCAGCAGTTCCCAAAAAGTACTAGAGACCCAGTACTTC. This sequence joins TRBV28 and TRBJ2-5, with D uncertain. CDR3 length: 14 amino acids. V was trimmed by 4 bases and J by 4 bases, leaving 13 bases between them. The germline CDR1 and CDR2 sequences are MDHEN and SYDVKM.

V gene TRBV3-1 combines with J gene TRBJ2-1, with D tentatively TRBD1 (5 bases). The CDR3 is 17 amino acids. From germline, CDR1 is LGHDT and CDR2 YNNKEL (reference sequence). The ends were cut back, 3 bases at V and 8 bases at J, with 23 bases in the middle. The CDR3 loop reads CASSHRQKGTTAHEQFF. The CDR3 bases are TGTGCCAGCAGCCATCGACAGAAAGGCACTACGGCCCATGAGCAGTTCTTC.

This clonotype has a handful of counts. J is TRBJ1-6 and V is TRBV7-2; the match to TRBD1 covers 7 bases. Germline CDR1 is SGHTA and CDR2 is FQGNSA. V was pared by 5 bases and J by 6 bases, with 13 bases of the junction left unmatched. The CDR3 sequence is 17 residues long. CDR3 sequence (DNA): TGTGCCAGCAGCACGACCCGGACAGGACTCTTTAATTCACCCCTCCACTTT. This gives the protein CASSTTRTGLFNSPLHF.

This clonotype was observed at least ten times. The chain links TRBV11-2 to TRBJ2-5; D may be TRBD1 (5 bases). V shed 4 bases and J shed 3 bases, with 18 bases lying between them. The CDR3 covers 16 residues. Germline V gene lookup returns CDR1 SGHAT and CDR2 FQNNGV. CDR3 in DNA: TGTGCCAGCAGCTCGATAGGGTGGACACATGAAGAGACCCAGTACTTC. Translation gives CASSSIGWTHEETQYF.

This rearrangement joins TRBV19 to TRBJ1-5; a possible D gene is TRBD1 (5 bases). Between the trimmed V and J ends, which lost 7 bases and 1 base, there was a span of 17 bases. The CDR3 length is 16 residues. Germline values: CDR1 LNHDA, CDR2 SQIVND (reference sequence). The chain's CDR3 is CASKGSGFQSNQPQHF. CDR3 nucleotide sequence: TGTGCCAGTAAAGGGTCAGGGTTCCAGAGCAATCAGCCCCAGCATTTT.

This clonotype was seen ten or more times. The chain recombines TRBV30 with TRBJ2-1, with a weak D call TRBD2 (7 bases). The length of the CDR3 is 17 residues. V was shortened by 1 base and J by 4 bases, with 20 bases between the two germline ends. Germline CDR1 is GTSNPN and CDR2 is SVGIG (reference sequence). CDR3 DNA: TGTGCCTGGAGTGAGGGGGGGGCAGCGGAGAATTACAATGAGCAGTTCTTC. Its translation is CAWSEGGAAENYNEQFF.

The J gene is TRBJ2-7, the V gene TRBV6-1; D possibly corresponds to TRBD1 (5 bases). V lost 3 bases to trimming and J lost 8 bases, with 8 bases between them. Looked up from germline, CDR1 is MNHNS and CDR2 is SASEGT. CDR3 length: 11 amino acids. CDR3 region: CASSDHRQQYF. The CDR3 coding sequence is TGTGCCAGCAGTGATCACAGGCAGCAGTACTTC.

The chain has TRBV29-1 and TRBJ1-1; D possibly corresponds to TRBD1 (5 bases). The germline V and J ends were trimmed by 6 bases and 3 bases, with 11 bases remaining between them. CDR1 is SQVTM and CDR2 is ANQGSEA in the germline V gene. The CDR3 covers 12 residues. The CDR3 region is CSVGVRDTEAFF. In DNA form, the CDR3 reads TGCAGCGTAGGGGTCAGGGACACTGAAGCTTTCTTT.

Many counts were recorded for this clonotype. The V and J genes are TRBV7-2 and TRBJ1-1; no clear D. CDR1 and CDR2 from the germline V gene are SGHTA and FQGNSA. This CDR3 spans 11 amino acids. The V end was cut by 7 bases, the J end by 3 bases, with 6 bases between. CDR3 nucleotide sequence: TGTGCCAGCATGAGGGACACTGAAGCTTTCTTT. Residues: CASMRDTEAFF. Variable domain in full (rest from reference TRBV7-2 and TRBJ1-1): GAGVSQSPSNKVTEKGKDVELRCDPISGHTALYWYRQSLGQGLEFLIYFQGNSAPDKSGLPSDRFSAERTGGSVSTLTIQRTQQEDSAVYLCASMRDTEAFFGQGTRLTVV.

This clonotype has a count of ten or more. J is TRBJ2-7 and V is TRBV20-1, with TRBD2 matching 7 bases. Germline CDR1 reads DFQATT; CDR2 reads SNEGSKA (reference sequence). CDR3 length equals 15 residues. V dropped 4 bases and J dropped 5; count of bases not matched to a gene: 14. The CDR3: CSATRWGGSPNEQYF. In nucleotides, the CDR3 is TGCAGTGCTACTAGATGGGGCGGGAGCCCCAACGAGCAGTACTTC.